This T cell receptor (beta chain) was captured by sequencing in a study of CD8 T cells in Susac syndrome. The study, taken as a whole, reports: The study acknowledged a relatively small number of individuals in its TCR sequencing and HLA analysis.

When the RNA was reverse transcribed, random hexamers were used with an input of 0.5 to 1 ug. The CDR3 of TCR beta was amplified by immunoSEQ multiplex PCR across 54 Vbeta and 13 Jbeta. TCRdb called the immunoSEQ multiplex PCR reads again in MiXCR, with one record for every CDR3 protein. Here the sample spans roughly 130,000 distinct CDR3 sequences, about 95% being singletons. CDR1 is SGDLS and CDR2 is YYNGEE in the germline V gene. The V end was cut by 0 bases, the J end by 5 bases, with 2 bases between. The CDR3 consists of 12 residues. To note about this clonotype: Its antigen is as yet unknown.

The sequenced target, TCR beta, came from blood CD8+ and CD4+ T cells. The TEMRA cells underwent FACS enrichment, while the CD8+ and CD4+ T cells underwent negative isolation. The chain has TRBV9 and TRBJ2-2; D remains ambiguous. The source is a human donor in good health. Source material: CD4+ T cells from PBMCs. DNA of the CDR3: TGTGCCAGCAGCGTAGATACCGGGGAGCTGTTTTTT. Translation: CASSVDTGELFF.